The entry that follows covers one T cell receptor beta chain sequence. This specimen belongs to a study of blood T cell repertoires in COVID-19. Study summary: COVID-19 samples collected from the United States, Italy and Spain covered acute and convalescent phases. The cDNA or gDNA used as material had been derived from T cells, B-cell-depleted T cells, or PBMCs.

The table came from immunoSEQ multiplex PCR; TCRdb's copy has only in-frame clones and leaves some out. The table includes some 130,000 clones, about 76% detected once. This CDR3 has 15 residues. CDR1 is SGHVS and CDR2 is FQNEAQ in the germline V gene. Trimming at V came to 6 bases and at J to 5 bases, leaving 11 bases not matched to a gene. The chain couples TRBV7-8 to TRBJ1-1; 8 bases line up with TRBD1. Sequenced sample: peripheral blood. The sequence was obtained from a woman aged 60-75 years with active or convalescent COVID-19. As DNA, the CDR3 is TGTGCCAGCAGGTATGCAGGACAGGGTTGGACTGAAGCTTTCTTT. Residues: CASRYAGQGWTEAFF.